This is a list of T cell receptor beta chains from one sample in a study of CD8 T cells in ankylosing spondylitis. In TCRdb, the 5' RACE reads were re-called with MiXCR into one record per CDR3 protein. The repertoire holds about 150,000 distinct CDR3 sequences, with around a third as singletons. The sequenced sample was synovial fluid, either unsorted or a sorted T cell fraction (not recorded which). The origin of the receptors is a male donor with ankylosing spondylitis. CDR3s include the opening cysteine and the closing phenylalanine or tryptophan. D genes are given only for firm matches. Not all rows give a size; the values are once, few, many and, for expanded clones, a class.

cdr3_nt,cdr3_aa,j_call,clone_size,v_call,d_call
TGCAGTGTAGCGACGGGCACAGATACGCAGTATTTT,CSVATGTDTQYF,TRBJ2-3,NA,TRBV20-1,NA
TGTGCCAGCAGCCCGGGACTAGCGGGGGGGCCCGGCGAGCAGTTCTTC,CASSPGLAGGPGEQFF,TRBJ2-1,NA,TRBV7-9,TRBD2
TGTGCCAGCAGTTACAGTCTAGCGGTAAACATTCAGTACTTC,CASSYSLAVNIQYF,TRBJ2-4,NA,TRBV6-2/TRBV6-3,TRBD2
TGTGCCATCAGGGGGACAGGGCAAACGCAGTATTTT,CAIRGTGQTQYF,TRBJ2-3,NA,TRBV10-3,TRBD1
TGTGCCAGCAGCTTAGTGTCGCGGGGGACTGGAGAGACCCAGTACTTC,CASSLVSRGTGETQYF,TRBJ2-5,once,TRBV11-3,TRBD2
TGTGCCACCAGCAGGTTTGGGGGGGAGGGGGTATACAATGAGCAGTTCTTC,CATSRFGGEGVYNEQFF,TRBJ2-1,few,TRBV15,NA
TGTGCCAGCAGTGAAGCCAAGTGGGCCGGGGAGCTGTTTTTT,CASSEAKWAGELFF,TRBJ2-2,NA,TRBV2,NA
TGTGCCAGCAGCCCCGGGACTAGGACTTACAATGAGCAGTTCTTC,CASSPGTRTYNEQFF,TRBJ2-1,many,TRBV7-2,TRBD2
TGCAGCGTTGTAGGTGGCGGAGGCTACACCTTC,CSVVGGGGYTF,TRBJ1-2,NA,TRBV29-1,NA
TGTGCCAGCAGCCCCGAGGGCCGGGCAGATACGCAGTATTTT,CASSPEGRADTQYF,TRBJ2-3,few,TRBV5-6,NA
TGTGCCAGCAGCTTATTTTCTAGCGGGGGCTCCTACGAGCAGTACTTC,CASSLFSSGGSYEQYF,TRBJ2-7,few,TRBV7-9,TRBD2